The 5 T cell receptor beta chains below come from one sample, sequenced in a study of spatial heterogeneity in lung cancer. The time point is: blood at routine non-recurrence follow-up after resection. TCRdb reanalysed the 5' RACE reads using MiXCR and keeps one entry per CDR3 protein. The sample carries 110,000 or so distinct CDR3 sequences, approximately 10% recorded once. The sample was PBMCs, taken at follow-up. The receptors come from a female donor with early-stage non-small cell lung cancer.

This chain connects TRBV5-1 to TRBJ1-6; TRBD1 might be the D (5 bases). V lost 2 bases, J lost 6 bases, and 12 bases lay in between. Looked up from germline, CDR1 is SGHRS and CDR2 is YFSETQ. The CDR3 spans 15 residues. DNA for the CDR3: TGCGCCAGCAGCTTTTCAGGGCCGCCTAATTCACCCCTCCACTTT. It encodes CASSFSGPPNSPLHF.

This chain joins TRBV18 and TRBJ2-5; TRBD2 matches 8 bases. CDR3 length: 16 amino acids. Germline-derived CDR1 and CDR2 are KGHSH and LQKENI. The V and J ends lost 5 bases and 5 bases, in that order; junction bases with no gene match: 13. CDR3 loop: CASSSNKAGVLETQYF. CDR3 nucleotides: TGTGCCAGCTCATCGAACAAAGCGGGAGTATTGGAGACCCAGTACTTC.

This clonotype was picked up many times. The V gene is TRBV28, the J gene TRBJ2-1, with D possibly matching TRBD1 (5 bases). Germline V gene lookup returns CDR1 MDHEN and CDR2 SYDVKM. The CDR3 contains 17 residues. Trimming removed 3 bases at V and 7 bases at J, with 22 bases between. This CDR3 reads CASSLRLGLRIWNEQFF. Written as DNA, the CDR3 is TGTGCCAGCAGTTTGAGGTTGGGGCTTAGAATCTGGAATGAGCAGTTCTTC.

This clonotype was seen at least ten times. This rearrangement joins TRBV5-1 to TRBJ2-1, with D perhaps TRBD1 or TRBD2 (5 bases each). Deletions cut 4 bases from V and 5 bases from J, with 19 bases between. This CDR3 comprises 16 residues. Germline CDR1 and CDR2: SGHRS and YFSETQ. In DNA, the CDR3 is TGCGCCAGCAGCCGTCTAGGGGCGGAGGCAAACAATGAGCAGTTCTTC. This codes for CASSRLGAEANNEQFF.

This clonotype has at least ten counts. This sequence joins TRBV4-3 and TRBJ2-1; D could derive from TRBD1 or TRBD2 (5 bases each). Trimming cost V 4 bases and J 0 bases, with 10 bases left between them. This CDR3 spans 15 amino acids. Germline CDR1 is LGHNA and CDR2 is YSLEER. Here the CDR3 DNA reads TGCGCCAGCAGCCCTCGGGACGGCTCCTACAATGAGCAGTTCTTC. It translates to CASSPRDGSYNEQFF.